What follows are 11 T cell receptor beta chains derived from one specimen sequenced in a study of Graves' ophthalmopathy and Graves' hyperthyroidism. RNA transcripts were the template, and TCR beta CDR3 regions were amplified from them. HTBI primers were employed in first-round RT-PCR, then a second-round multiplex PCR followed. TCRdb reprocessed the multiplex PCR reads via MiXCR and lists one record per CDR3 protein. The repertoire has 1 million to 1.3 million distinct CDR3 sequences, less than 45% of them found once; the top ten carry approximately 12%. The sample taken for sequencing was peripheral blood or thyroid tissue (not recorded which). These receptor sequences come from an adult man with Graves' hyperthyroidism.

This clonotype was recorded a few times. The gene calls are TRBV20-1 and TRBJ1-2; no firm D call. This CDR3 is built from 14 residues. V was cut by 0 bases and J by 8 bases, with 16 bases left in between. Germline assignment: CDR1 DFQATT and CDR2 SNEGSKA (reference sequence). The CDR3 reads CSARESPGYGGYTF. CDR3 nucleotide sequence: TGCAGTGCTAGAGAGTCCCCCGGGTATGGGGGCTACACCTTC.

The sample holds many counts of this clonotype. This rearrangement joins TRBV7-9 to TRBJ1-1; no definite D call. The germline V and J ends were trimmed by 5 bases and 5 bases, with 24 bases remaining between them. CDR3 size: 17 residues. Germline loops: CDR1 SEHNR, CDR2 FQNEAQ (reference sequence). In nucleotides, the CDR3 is TGTGCCAGCAGCCCCCCTTTGGGCAGCCGGTCGATTACTGAAGCTTTCTTT. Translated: CASSPPLGSRSITEAFF.

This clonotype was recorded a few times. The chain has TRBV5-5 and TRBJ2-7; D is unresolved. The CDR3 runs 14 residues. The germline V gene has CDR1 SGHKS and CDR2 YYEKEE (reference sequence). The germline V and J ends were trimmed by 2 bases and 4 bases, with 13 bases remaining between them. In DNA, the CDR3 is TGTGCCAGCAGCTTTTCATACAGAGCATACGAGCAGTACTTC. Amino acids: CASSFSYRAYEQYF.

The CDR3 region has the DNA TGTGCCAGCAGCTTAGGGGCGGCGGAGCTGTTTTTT. It specifies CASSLGAAELFF. The chain couples TRBV7-6 to TRBJ2-2; the D is unclear. V gave up 1 base and J gave up 10 bases, with 7 bases separating them. Per the germline V gene, CDR1 is SGHVS and CDR2 is FNYEAQ. The CDR3 extends over 12 amino acids.

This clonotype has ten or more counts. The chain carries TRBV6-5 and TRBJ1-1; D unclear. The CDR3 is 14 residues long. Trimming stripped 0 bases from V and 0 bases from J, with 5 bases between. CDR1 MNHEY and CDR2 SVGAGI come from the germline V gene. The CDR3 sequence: CASSYSTLNTEAFF. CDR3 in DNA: TGTGCCAGCAGTTACTCGACCTTGAACACTGAAGCTTTCTTT.

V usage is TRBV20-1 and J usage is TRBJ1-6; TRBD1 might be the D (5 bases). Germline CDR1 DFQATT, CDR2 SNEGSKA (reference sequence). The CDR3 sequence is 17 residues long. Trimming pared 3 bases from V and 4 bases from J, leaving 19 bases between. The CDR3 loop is CSARLPWGERYNSPLHF. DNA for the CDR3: TGCAGTGCTAGGCTACCTTGGGGGGAAAGGTATAATTCACCCCTCCACTTT.

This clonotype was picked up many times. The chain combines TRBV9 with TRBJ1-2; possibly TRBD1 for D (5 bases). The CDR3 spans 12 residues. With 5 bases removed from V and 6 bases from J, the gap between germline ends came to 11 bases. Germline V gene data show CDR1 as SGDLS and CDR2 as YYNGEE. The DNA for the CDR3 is TGTGCCAGCAGTGAGACCAGGGATGGCTACACCTTC. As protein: CASSETRDGYTF.

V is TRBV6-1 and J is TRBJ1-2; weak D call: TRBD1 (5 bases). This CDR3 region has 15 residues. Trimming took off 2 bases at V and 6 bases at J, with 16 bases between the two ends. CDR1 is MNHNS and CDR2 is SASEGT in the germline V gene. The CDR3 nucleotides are TGTGCCAGCAGTGAAACCGGGACGGACGGTGATGGCTACACCTTC. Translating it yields CASSETGTDGDGYTF.

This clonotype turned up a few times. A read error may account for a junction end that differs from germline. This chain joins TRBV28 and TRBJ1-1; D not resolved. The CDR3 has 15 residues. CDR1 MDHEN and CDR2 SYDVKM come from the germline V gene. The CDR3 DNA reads TGCGCCAGCAGCCAAGATTCTCGCAGGCTGGTGGAAGCTTTCTTT. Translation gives CASSQDSRRLVEAFF.

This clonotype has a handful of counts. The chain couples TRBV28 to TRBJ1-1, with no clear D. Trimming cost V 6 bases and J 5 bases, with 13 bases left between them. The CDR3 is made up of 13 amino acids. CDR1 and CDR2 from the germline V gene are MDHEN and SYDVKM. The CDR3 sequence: CASSTPEWTEAFF. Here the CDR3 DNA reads TGTGCCAGCAGCACCCCCGAGTGGACTGAAGCTTTCTTT.

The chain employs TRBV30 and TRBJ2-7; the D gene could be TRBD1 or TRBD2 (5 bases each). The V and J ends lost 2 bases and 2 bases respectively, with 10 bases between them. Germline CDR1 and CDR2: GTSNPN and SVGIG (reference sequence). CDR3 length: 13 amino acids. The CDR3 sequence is CAWSSGPAYEQYF. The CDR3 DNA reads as TGTGCCTGGAGTTCGGGGCCCGCCTACGAGCAGTACTTC.